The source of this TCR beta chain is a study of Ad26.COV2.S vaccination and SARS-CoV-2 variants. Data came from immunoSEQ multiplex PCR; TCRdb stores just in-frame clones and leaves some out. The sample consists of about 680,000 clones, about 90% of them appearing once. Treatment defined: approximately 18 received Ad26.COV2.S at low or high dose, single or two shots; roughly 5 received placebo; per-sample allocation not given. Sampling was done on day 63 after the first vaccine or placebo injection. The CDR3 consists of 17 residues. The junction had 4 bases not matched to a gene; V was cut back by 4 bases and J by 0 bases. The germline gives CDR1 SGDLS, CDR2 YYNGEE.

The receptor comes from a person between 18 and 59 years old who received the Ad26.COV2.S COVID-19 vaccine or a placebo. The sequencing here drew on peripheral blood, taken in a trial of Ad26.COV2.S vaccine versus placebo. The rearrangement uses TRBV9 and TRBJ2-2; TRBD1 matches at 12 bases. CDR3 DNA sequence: TGTGCCAGCAGCCGTGGGACAGGGGGCCCGAACACCGGGGAGCTGTTTTTT. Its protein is CASSRGTGGPNTGELFF.